This record concerns one TCR beta chain sequence. CDR1 SGHNT and CDR2 YENEEA come from the germline V gene. The CDR3 runs to 16 residues. V was pared by 1 base and J by 7 bases, with 7 bases of the junction left unmatched. The repertoire was sequenced with immunoSEQ multiplex PCR; TCRdb's copy has only in-frame clones and lacks some. The data hold around 37,000 clones, with approximately 80% observed a single time. The record originates from a study of high-grade serous ovarian cancer treatment subgroups. The tumor samples were collected prior to definitive surgery or chemotherapy. Sequencing input: tumor tissue. This clonotype originated in a human donor with high-grade serous ovarian cancer. This chain connects TRBV11-3 to TRBJ2-1; TRBD2 matches at 10 bases. The CDR3 DNA is TGTGCCAGCAGCTTAGTCAGCGGGAGGGCCAGGAATGAGCAGTTCTTC. This translates into CASSLVSGRARNEQFF.